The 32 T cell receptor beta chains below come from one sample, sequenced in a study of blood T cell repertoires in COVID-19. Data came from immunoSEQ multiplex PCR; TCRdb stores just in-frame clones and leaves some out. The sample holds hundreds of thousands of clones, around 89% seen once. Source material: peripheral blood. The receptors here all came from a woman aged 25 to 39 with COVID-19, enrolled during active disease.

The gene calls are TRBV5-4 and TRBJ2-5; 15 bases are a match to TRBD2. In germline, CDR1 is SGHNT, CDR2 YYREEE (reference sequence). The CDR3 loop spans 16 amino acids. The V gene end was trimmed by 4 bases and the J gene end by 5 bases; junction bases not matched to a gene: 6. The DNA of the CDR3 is TGTGCCAGCAGCACACGGACTAGCGGGGGGGGTGAGACCCAGTACTTC. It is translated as CASSTRTSGGGETQYF.

The CDR3 DNA sequence: TGTGCCAGTAGCCCTGGACGGGGTTATGGCTACACCTTC. Translated: CASSPGRGYGYTF. The chain couples TRBV19 to TRBJ1-2; D gene uncertain. The CDR3 has 13 residues. Between the trimmed V and J ends, which lost 6 bases and 5 bases, there was a span of 13 bases. Germline V lookup: CDR1 LNHDA, CDR2 SQIVND (reference sequence).

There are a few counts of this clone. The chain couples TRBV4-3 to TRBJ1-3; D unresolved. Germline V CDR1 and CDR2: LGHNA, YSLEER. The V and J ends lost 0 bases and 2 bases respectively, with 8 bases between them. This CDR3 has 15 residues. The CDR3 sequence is CASSQDLAPGNTIYF. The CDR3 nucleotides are TGCGCCAGCAGCCAAGATCTAGCGCCTGGAAACACCATATATTTT.

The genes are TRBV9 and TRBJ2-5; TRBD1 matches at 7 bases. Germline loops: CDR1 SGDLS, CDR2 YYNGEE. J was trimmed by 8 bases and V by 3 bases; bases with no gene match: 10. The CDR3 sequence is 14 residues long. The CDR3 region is CASSGPGQTPTQYF. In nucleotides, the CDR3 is TGTGCCAGCAGCGGTCCGGGACAGACACCTACCCAGTACTTC.

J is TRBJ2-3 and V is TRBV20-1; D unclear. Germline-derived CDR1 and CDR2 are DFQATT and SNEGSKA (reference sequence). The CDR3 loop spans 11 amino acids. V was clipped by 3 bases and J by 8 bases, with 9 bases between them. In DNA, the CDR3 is TGCAGTGCTAGGTACTTGAGTACGCAGTATTTT. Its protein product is CSARYLSTQYF.

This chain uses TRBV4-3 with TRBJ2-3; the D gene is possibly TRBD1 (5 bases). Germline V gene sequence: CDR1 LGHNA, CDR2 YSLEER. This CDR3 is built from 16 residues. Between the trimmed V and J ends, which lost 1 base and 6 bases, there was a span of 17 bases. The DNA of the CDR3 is TGCGCCAGCAGCCAAGGGCAGGGTGATACCTTGGATACGCAGTATTTT. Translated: CASSQGQGDTLDTQYF.

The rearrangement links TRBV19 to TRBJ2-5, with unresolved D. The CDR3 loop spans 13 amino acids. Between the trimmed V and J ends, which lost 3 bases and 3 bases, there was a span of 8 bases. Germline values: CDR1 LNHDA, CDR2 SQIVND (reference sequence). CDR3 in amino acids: CASSMQREETQYF. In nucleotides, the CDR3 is TGTGCCAGTAGTATGCAGCGTGAAGAGACCCAGTACTTC.

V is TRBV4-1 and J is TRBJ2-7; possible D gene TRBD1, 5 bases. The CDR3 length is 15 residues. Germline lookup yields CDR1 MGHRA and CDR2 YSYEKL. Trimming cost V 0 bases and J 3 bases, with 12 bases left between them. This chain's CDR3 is CASSQDLGRGYEQYV. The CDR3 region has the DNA TGCGCCAGCAGCCAAGATTTGGGGCGAGGCTACGAGCAGTACGTC.

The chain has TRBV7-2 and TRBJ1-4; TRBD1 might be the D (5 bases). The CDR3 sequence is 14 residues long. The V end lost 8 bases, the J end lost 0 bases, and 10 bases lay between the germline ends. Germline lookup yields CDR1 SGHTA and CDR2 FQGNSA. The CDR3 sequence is CASRDSPTNEKLFF. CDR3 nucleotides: TGTGCCAGCCGCGACAGCCCAACTAATGAAAAACTGTTTTTT.

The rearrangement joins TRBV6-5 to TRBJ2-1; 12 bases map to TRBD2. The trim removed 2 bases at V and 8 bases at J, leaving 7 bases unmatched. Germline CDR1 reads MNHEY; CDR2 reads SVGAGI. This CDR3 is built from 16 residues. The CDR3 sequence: CASSYELTSGSHEQFF. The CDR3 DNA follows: TGTGCCAGCAGTTACGAATTGACTAGCGGGAGCCATGAGCAGTTCTTC.

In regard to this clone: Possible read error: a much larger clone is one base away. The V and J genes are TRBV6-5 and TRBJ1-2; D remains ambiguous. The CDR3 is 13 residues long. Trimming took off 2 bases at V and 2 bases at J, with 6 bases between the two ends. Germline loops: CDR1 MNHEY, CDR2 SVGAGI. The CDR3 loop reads CASSYGENYGYTF. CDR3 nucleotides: TGTGCCAGCAGTTACGGGGAGAACTATGGCTACACCTTC.

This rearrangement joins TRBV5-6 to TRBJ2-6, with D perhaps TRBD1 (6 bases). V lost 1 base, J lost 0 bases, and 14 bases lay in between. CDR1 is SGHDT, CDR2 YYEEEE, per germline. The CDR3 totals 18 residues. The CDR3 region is CASSLLGTPFSGANVLTF. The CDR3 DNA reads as TGTGCCAGCAGCTTGTTGGGGACACCGTTCTCTGGGGCCAACGTCCTGACTTTC.

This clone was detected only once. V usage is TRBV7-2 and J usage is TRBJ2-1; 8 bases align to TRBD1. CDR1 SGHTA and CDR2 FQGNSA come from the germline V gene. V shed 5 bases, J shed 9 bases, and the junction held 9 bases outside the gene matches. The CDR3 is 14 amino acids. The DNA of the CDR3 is TGTGCCAGCAGCCCCCCCGGACAGGGCACTGAGCAGTTCTTC. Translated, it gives CASSPPGQGTEQFF.

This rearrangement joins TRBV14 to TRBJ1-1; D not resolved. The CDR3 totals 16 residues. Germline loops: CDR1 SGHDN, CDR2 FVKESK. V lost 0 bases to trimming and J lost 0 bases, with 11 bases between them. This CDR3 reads CASSQESLFMNTEAFF. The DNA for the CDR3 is TGTGCCAGCAGCCAAGAAAGCCTATTCATGAACACTGAAGCTTTCTTT.

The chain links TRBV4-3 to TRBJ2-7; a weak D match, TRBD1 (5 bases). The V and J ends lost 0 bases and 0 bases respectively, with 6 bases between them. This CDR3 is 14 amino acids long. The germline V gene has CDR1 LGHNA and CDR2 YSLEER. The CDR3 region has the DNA TGCGCCAGCAGCCAAGACAGGGTCTCCTACGAGCAGTACTTC. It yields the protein CASSQDRVSYEQYF.

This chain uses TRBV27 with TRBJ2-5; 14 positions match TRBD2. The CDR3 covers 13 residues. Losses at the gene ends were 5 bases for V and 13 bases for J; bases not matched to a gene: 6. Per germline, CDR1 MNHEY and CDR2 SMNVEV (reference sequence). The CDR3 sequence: CASSPGLAGAAYF. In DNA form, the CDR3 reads TGTGCCAGCAGTCCGGGACTAGCGGGGGCCGCGTACTTC.

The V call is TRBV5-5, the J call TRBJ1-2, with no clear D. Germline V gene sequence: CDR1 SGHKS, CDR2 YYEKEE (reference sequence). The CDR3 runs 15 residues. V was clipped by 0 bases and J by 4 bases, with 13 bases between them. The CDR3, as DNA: TGTGCCAGCAGCTTGGGGACGGGAATAAGCTATGGCTACACCTTC. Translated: CASSLGTGISYGYTF.

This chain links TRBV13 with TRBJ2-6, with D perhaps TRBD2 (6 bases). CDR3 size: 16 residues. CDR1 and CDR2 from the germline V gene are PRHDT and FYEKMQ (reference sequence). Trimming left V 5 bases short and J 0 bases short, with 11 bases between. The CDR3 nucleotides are TGTGCCAGCAGCGCGGGACGTCTCTCTGGGGCCAACGTCCTGACTTTC. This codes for CASSAGRLSGANVLTF.

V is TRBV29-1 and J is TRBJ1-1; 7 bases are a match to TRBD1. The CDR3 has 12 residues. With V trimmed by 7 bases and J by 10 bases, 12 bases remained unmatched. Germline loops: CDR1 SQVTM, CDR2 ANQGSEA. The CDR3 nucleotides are TGCAGCGCCAGACAGGGAGAGCTTCTAGCTTTCTTT. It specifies CSARQGELLAFF.

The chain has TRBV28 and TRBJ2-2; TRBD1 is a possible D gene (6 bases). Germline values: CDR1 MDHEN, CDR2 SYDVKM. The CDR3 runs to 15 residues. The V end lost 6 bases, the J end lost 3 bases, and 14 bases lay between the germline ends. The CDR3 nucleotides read TGTGCCAGCAGCTACCAGGGGTTGGACACCGGGGAGCTGTTTTTT. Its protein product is CASSYQGLDTGELFF.

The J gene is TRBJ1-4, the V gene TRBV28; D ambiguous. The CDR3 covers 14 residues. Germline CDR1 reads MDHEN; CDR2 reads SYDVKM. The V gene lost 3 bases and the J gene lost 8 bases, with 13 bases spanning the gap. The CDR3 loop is CASSFGGRREKLFF. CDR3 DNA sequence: TGTGCCAGCAGTTTTGGTGGCCGGAGAGAAAAACTGTTTTTT.

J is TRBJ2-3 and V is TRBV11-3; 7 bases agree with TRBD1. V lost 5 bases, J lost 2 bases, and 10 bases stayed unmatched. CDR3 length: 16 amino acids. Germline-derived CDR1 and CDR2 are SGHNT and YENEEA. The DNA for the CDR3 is TGTGCCAGCAGCAAACGGACAGGTTCGGACACAGATACGCAGTATTTT. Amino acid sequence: CASSKRTGSDTDTQYF. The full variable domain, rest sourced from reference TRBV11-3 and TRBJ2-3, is EAGVVQSPRYKIIEKKQPVAFWCNPISGHNTLYWYLQNLGQGPELLIRYENEEAVDDSQLPKDRFSAERLKGVDSTLKIQPAELGDSAVYLCASSKRTGSDTDTQYFGPGTRLTVL.

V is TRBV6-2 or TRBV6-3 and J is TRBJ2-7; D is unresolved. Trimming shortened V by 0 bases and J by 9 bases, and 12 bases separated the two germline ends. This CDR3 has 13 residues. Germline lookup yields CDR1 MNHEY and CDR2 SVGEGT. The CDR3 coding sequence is TGTGCCAGCAGTTACTCGTTTCCATCCGGGCAGTACTTC. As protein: CASSYSFPSGQYF.

CDR3 in amino acids: CAISDPVGGGRNSPLHF. CDR3 in DNA: TGTGCCATCAGTGACCCCGTAGGAGGGGGCCGTAATTCACCCCTCCACTTT. This rearrangement joins TRBV10-3 to TRBJ1-6; 7 bases align to TRBD1. The germline V gene has CDR1 ENHRY and CDR2 SYGVKD. Losses at the gene ends were 3 bases for V and 6 bases for J; bases not matched to a gene: 11. The CDR3 totals 17 residues.

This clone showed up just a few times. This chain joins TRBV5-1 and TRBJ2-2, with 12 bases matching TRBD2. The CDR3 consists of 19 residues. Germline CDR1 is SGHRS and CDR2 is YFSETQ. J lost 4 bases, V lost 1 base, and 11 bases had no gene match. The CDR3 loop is CASSLHGLAGPGGTGELFF. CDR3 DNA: TGCGCCAGCAGCTTGCACGGACTAGCGGGACCGGGAGGCACCGGGGAGCTGTTTTTT.

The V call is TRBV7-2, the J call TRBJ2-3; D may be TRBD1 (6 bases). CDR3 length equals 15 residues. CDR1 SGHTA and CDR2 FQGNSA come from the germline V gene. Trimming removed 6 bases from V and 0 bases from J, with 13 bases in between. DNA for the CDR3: TGTGCCAGCAGGACTCAAGGACAGAGCACAGATACGCAGTATTTT. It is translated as CASRTQGQSTDTQYF.

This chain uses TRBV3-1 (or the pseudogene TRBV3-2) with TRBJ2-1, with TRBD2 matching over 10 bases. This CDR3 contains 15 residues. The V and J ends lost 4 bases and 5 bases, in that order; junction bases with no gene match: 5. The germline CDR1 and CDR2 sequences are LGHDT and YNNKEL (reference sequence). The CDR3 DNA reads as TGTGCCAGCAGCCTTCGTACTAGCGGGAACAATGAGCAGTTCTTC. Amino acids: CASSLRTSGNNEQFF.

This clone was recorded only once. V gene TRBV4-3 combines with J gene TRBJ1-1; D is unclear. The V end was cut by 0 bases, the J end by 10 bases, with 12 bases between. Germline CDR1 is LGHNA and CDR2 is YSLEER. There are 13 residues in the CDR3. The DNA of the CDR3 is TGCGCCAGCAGCCAAGAAAGGAGGGATTCAGCTTTCTTT. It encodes CASSQERRDSAFF.

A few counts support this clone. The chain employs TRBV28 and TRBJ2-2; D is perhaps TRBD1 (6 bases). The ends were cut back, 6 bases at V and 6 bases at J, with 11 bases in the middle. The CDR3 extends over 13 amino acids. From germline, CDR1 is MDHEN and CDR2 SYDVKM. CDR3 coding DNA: TGTGCCAGCAGACGGAAGGGGGCCGGGGAGCTGTTTTTT. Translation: CASRRKGAGELFF.

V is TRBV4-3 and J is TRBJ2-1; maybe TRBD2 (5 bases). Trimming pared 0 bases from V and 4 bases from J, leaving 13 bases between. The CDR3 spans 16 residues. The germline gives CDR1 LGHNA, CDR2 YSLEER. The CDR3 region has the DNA TGCGCCAGCAGCCAAGACGACGGGATTCTTTACAATGAGCAGTTCTTC. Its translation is CASSQDDGILYNEQFF.

CDR3: CAISLDRGRNQPQHF. The CDR3, as DNA: TGTGCCATCAGTTTAGACAGGGGCCGCAATCAGCCCCAGCATTTT. The J gene is TRBJ1-5, the V gene TRBV10-3, with 8 bases lining up with TRBD1. This CDR3 has 15 residues. Losses at the gene ends were 5 bases for V and 2 bases for J; bases not matched to a gene: 5. Germline CDR1 is ENHRY and CDR2 is SYGVKD.

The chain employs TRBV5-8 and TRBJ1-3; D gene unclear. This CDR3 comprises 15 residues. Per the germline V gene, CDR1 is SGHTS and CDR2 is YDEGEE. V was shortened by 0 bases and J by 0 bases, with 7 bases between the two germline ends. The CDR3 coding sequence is TGTGCCAGCAGCTTGGTTGCGTTCTCTGGAAACACCATATATTTT. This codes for CASSLVAFSGNTIYF.